The next 17 T cell receptor beta chains were all read from a single sample in a study of tumor-infiltrating lymphocytes in localized non-small cell lung cancer. Assay: immunoSEQ multiplex PCR; the TCRdb copy retains only in-frame clones and omits some. The profile shows some 30,000 clones, approximately 85% of them singletons. The sequencing sample was made of lung tumor tissue. The origin of the receptors is a human donor with non-small cell lung cancer.

The chain carries TRBV4-3 and TRBJ2-1, with 7 nucleotides matching TRBD2. V lost 0 bases to trimming and J lost 10 bases; unmatched junction nucleotides: 12. The CDR3 length is 16 residues. The germline V gene encodes CDR1 LGHNA and CDR2 YSLEER. CDR3 nucleotide sequence: TGCGCCAGCAGCCAAGACGGGCTAGCCCGGGGGGTCGAGCAGTTCTTC. Amino acid sequence: CASSQDGLARGVEQFF.

The rearrangement links TRBV27 to TRBJ1-2; weak D call: TRBD1 (5 bases). From germline, CDR1 is MNHEY and CDR2 SMNVEV (reference sequence). V was clipped by 4 bases and J by 5 bases, with 23 bases between them. CDR3 size: 17 residues. The CDR3 coding sequence is TGTGCCAGCAGTTCCATGCCGACAAGGCCGGGGGAATATGGCTACACCTTC. It encodes CASSSMPTRPGEYGYTF.

The chain employs TRBV29-1 and TRBJ1-3; D may be TRBD1 (5 bases). The length of the CDR3 is 13 residues. The V end lost 6 bases, the J end lost 2 bases, and 11 bases lay between the germline ends. Germline V lookup: CDR1 SQVTM, CDR2 ANQGSEA. In DNA form, the CDR3 reads TGCAGCGTCTCACGGGGGACTGGAAACACCATATATTTT. This translates into CSVSRGTGNTIYF.

The chain joins TRBV29-1 to TRBJ2-3; 13 bases align to TRBD2. Germline V lookup: CDR1 SQVTM, CDR2 ANQGSEA. With 3 bases clipped from V and 2 bases from J, the junction kept 5 bases outside the gene matches. The CDR3 is 16 amino acids. The CDR3 DNA is TGCAGCGTTGAGATAGGACTAGCGGGGGCCACAGATACGCAGTATTTT. Translating it yields CSVEIGLAGATDTQYF.

The J gene is TRBJ2-2, the V gene TRBV7-2; 7 nucleotides line up with TRBD1. Germline V gene data show CDR1 as SGHTA and CDR2 as FQGNSA. CDR3 length equals 16 residues. The ends lost 1 base at V and 0 bases at J; junction bases unmatched: 2. The CDR3 spells CASSLEGQPNTGELFF. The CDR3 coding sequence is TGTGCCAGCAGCTTAGAGGGACAGCCGAACACCGGGGAGCTGTTTTTT.

This chain joins TRBV30 and TRBJ2-1; 10 bases are shared with TRBD1. Trimming cost V 0 bases and J 8 bases; bases outside gene matches: 4. CDR1 is GTSNPN, CDR2 SVGIG, per germline (reference sequence). This CDR3 comprises 14 residues. The chain's CDR3 is CAWSVTGQGYEQFF. The CDR3 nucleotides read TGTGCCTGGAGTGTTACGGGACAGGGGTATGAGCAGTTCTTC. Full variable domain (rest looked up from reference TRBV30 and TRBJ2-1): SQTIHQWPATLVQPVGSPLSLECTVEGTSNPNLYWYRQAAGRGLQLLFYSVGIGQISSEVPQNLSASRPQDRQFILSSKKLLLSDSGFYLCAWSVTGQGYEQFFGPGTRLTVL.

In its sample, this clone was seen once. The chain carries TRBV27 and TRBJ2-2; D unresolved. The CDR3 is made up of 11 amino acids. V was cut by 6 bases and J by 6 bases, with 5 bases left in between. The germline CDR1 and CDR2 sequences are MNHEY and SMNVEV (reference sequence). The CDR3 DNA sequence: TGTGCCAGCAGCATTGCCGGGGAGCTGTTTTTT. Translated: CASSIAGELFF.

The V gene is TRBV27, the J gene TRBJ1-1, with D perhaps TRBD1 (5 bases). In germline, CDR1 is MNHEY, CDR2 SMNVEV (reference sequence). V was pared by 7 bases and J by 4 bases, with 13 bases between. The CDR3 is made up of 13 amino acids. The CDR3 here is CASTRGASTEAFF. The CDR3 bases are TGTGCCAGCACTCGAGGGGCCAGCACTGAAGCTTTCTTT.

The gene calls are TRBV5-1 and TRBJ1-1; D is uncertain. This CDR3 spans 14 amino acids. The V end lost 2 bases, the J end lost 0 bases, and 8 bases lay between the germline ends. Germline V gene sequence: CDR1 SGHRS, CDR2 YFSETQ. CDR3 in DNA: TGCGCCAGCAGCTTTCAAGACTTGAACACTGAAGCTTTCTTT. It yields the protein CASSFQDLNTEAFF.

This clone has just one count. This chain joins TRBV7-9 and TRBJ1-3, with D hard to call. Trimming cost V 5 bases and J 4 bases, with 12 bases left between them. The CDR3 is 14 amino acids. CDR1 is SEHNR and CDR2 is FQNEAQ in the germline V gene (reference sequence). The CDR3 nucleotides are TGTGCCAGCAGCCCCCTCCGGGCCGGAAACACCATATATTTT. Translated, it gives CASSPLRAGNTIYF.

The chain carries TRBV5-5 and TRBJ2-7; TRBD1 aligns across 7 bases. J gave up 9 bases and V 3 bases, and 6 bases lay outside the gene matches. The CDR3 extends over 12 amino acids. Germline V CDR1 and CDR2: SGHKS, YYEKEE (reference sequence). The DNA of the CDR3 is TGTGCCAGCAGCTGGGACAGAATGGGGCAGTACTTC. Translating it yields CASSWDRMGQYF.

This clone showed up just a few times. The chain employs TRBV30 and TRBJ2-7, with a tentative D call TRBD1 (6 bases). V lost 4 bases and J lost 2, with 15 bases in between. Germline loops: CDR1 GTSNPN, CDR2 SVGIG (reference sequence). The CDR3 length is 14 residues. This chain's CDR3 is CAWILRGPTYEQYF. The CDR3 DNA is TGTGCCTGGATACTCAGGGGACCAACCTACGAGCAGTACTTC. The full variable domain, rest sourced from reference TRBV30 and TRBJ2-7, is SQTIHQWPATLVQPVGSPLSLECTVEGTSNPNLYWYRQAAGRGLQLLFYSVGIGQISSEVPQNLSASRPQDRQFILSSKKLLLSDSGFYLCAWILRGPTYEQYFGPGTRLTVT.

This sequence joins TRBV6-1 and TRBJ2-7, with D perhaps matching TRBD1 (5 bases). The germline V gene has CDR1 MNHNS and CDR2 SASEGT. With 4 bases removed from V and 2 bases from J, the gap between germline ends came to 12 bases. This CDR3 region has 14 residues. The CDR3 loop is CASSGQSPTYEQYF. CDR3 nucleotides: TGTGCCAGCAGTGGACAGAGCCCAACCTACGAGCAGTACTTC.

The chain links TRBV7-9 to TRBJ2-4, with 11 nucleotides matching TRBD2. Germline V gives CDR1 SEHNR, CDR2 FQNEAQ (reference sequence). V shed 5 bases, J shed 0 bases, and the junction held 12 bases outside the gene matches. This CDR3 comprises 19 residues. The CDR3 sequence: CASSPRGSGGVLAKNIQYF. The CDR3, as DNA: TGTGCCAGCAGCCCCCGGGGTAGCGGGGGGGTGCTAGCCAAAAACATTCAGTACTTC. Drawing the rest from reference TRBV7-9 and TRBJ2-4, the complete variable domain is DTGVSQNPRHKITKRGQNVTFRCDPISEHNRLYWYRQTLGQGPEFLTYFQNEAQLEKSRLLSDRFSAERPKGSFSTLEIQRTEQGDSAMYLCASSPRGSGGVLAKNIQYFGAGTRLSVL.

This chain links TRBV10-3 with TRBJ2-2; perhaps D is TRBD1 or TRBD2 (6 bases each). V was trimmed by 3 bases and J by 0 bases, leaving 11 bases between them. From germline, CDR1 is ENHRY and CDR2 SYGVKD. The CDR3 spans 16 residues. The CDR3 spells CAISETGAPNTGELFF. In DNA, the CDR3 is TGTGCCATCAGTGAAACGGGGGCCCCGAACACCGGGGAGCTGTTTTTT.

The rearrangement links TRBV19 to TRBJ1-2; D is undetermined. The germline CDR1 and CDR2 sequences are LNHDA and SQIVND (reference sequence). With 3 bases removed from V and 1 base from J, the gap between germline ends came to 9 bases. The CDR3 totals 14 residues. CDR3 nucleotides: TGTGCCAGTAGTATTCAGAGCCTTAACTATGGCTACACCTTC. Amino acid sequence: CASSIQSLNYGYTF. Looking up the rest from reference TRBV19 and TRBJ1-2 gives the full variable domain: DGGITQSPKYLFRKEGQNVTLSCEQNLNHDAMYWYRQDPGQGLRLIYYSQIVNDFQKGDIAEGYSVSREKKESFPLTVTSAQKNPTAFYLCASSIQSLNYGYTFGSGTRLTVV.

The chain uses TRBV4-1 and TRBJ2-4; D is tentatively TRBD1 or TRBD2 (5 bases each). CDR3 length: 16 residues. The V end was cut by 3 bases, the J end by 6 bases, with 18 bases between. Germline assignment: CDR1 MGHRA and CDR2 YSYEKL. The CDR3 DNA reads as TGCGCCAGCAGCCAGGTCCGGGGCCCCGGGGCAAACATTCAGTACTTC. Translation: CASSQVRGPGANIQYF.